Shown below are 14 T cell receptor beta chains from a single sample sequenced in a study of T cells in Graves' hyperthyroidism and ophthalmopathy. Amplified TCR beta CDR3 regions derived from RNA transcripts. A set of HTBI primers served as the primers for a first-round RT-PCR of the TCR CDR3. TCRdb reprocessed the multiplex PCR reads via MiXCR and lists one record per CDR3 protein. In the table there are approximately 420,000 distinct CDR3 sequences, about 15% of which are singletons. Sequenced material: blood. The source of these receptors is a woman in her twenties or thirties with Graves' hyperthyroidism.

The chain combines TRBV27 with TRBJ1-5; D might be TRBD1 (5 bases). CDR3 length: 12 residues. Trimming removed 4 bases from V and 7 bases from J, with 8 bases in between. CDR1 MNHEY and CDR2 SMNVEV come from the germline V gene (reference sequence). CDR3 in DNA: TGTGCCAGCAGTTCAGGGAGGCAGCCCCAGCATTTT. It codes for CASSSGRQPQHF.

This clonotype was detected only a few times. The chain recombines TRBV11-3 with TRBJ2-7; D might be TRBD1 (6 bases). The CDR3 covers 13 residues. CDR1 is SGHNT, CDR2 YENEEA, per germline. V was shortened by 7 bases and J by 3 bases, with 13 bases between the two germline ends. The CDR3 reads CASTGTSDYEQYF. Here the CDR3 DNA reads TGTGCCAGCACCGGGACATCTGACTACGAGCAGTACTTC.

V gene TRBV6-1 combines with J gene TRBJ1-1; 10 bases align to TRBD1. In germline, CDR1 is MNHNS, CDR2 SASEGT. The CDR3 consists of 14 residues. V was pared by 8 bases and J by 3 bases, with 6 bases of the junction left unmatched. CDR3 amino acids: CASGTGEFDTEAFF. The CDR3 nucleotides are TGTGCCAGCGGGACAGGGGAATTTGACACTGAAGCTTTCTTT.

This clonotype was observed many times. The chain is built from TRBV5-1 and TRBJ1-1; maybe TRBD1 (5 bases). The CDR3 has 11 amino acids. Germline V gene sequence: CDR1 SGHRS, CDR2 YFSETQ. Trimming pared 6 bases from V and 7 bases from J, leaving 10 bases between. CDR3 in amino acids: CASKVGVEAFF. DNA of the CDR3: TGCGCCAGCAAGGTAGGGGTTGAAGCTTTCTTT. Using reference TRBV5-1 and TRBJ1-1 for the parts outside the CDR3, the full variable domain is KAGVTQTPRYLIKTRGQQVTLSCSPISGHRSVSWYQQTPGQGLQFLFEYFSETQRNKGNFPGRFSGRQFSNSRSEMNVSTLELGDSALYLCASKVGVEAFFGQGTRLTVV.

This clonotype came up many times. This chain connects TRBV6-5 to TRBJ2-7; 8 bases fit TRBD2. The CDR3 is 15 residues long. Trimming removed 1 base from V and 6 bases from J; junction bases left unmatched: 8. Germline CDR1 and CDR2: MNHEY and SVGAGI. In nucleotides, the CDR3 is TGTGCCAGCAGTTACTTCCCGGGACTAGATTCCGAGCAGTACTTC. This encodes CASSYFPGLDSEQYF.

In this sample, this clonotype turned up many times. This chain uses TRBV6-5 with TRBJ2-6; no clear D. Trimming took 2 bases from V and 0 from J, leaving 14 bases between them. The CDR3 is made up of 18 amino acids. The germline V gene encodes CDR1 MNHEY and CDR2 SVGAGI. Written as DNA, the CDR3 is TGTGCCAGCAGTTACGCCGTCAGGAGAAACTCTGGGGCCAACGTCCTGACTTTC. This encodes CASSYAVRRNSGANVLTF.

V usage is TRBV5-1 and J usage is TRBJ2-5; D possibly matches TRBD1 or TRBD2 (5 bases each). The germline V gene encodes CDR1 SGHRS and CDR2 YFSETQ. The CDR3 runs 16 residues. Deletions cut 6 bases from V and 4 bases from J, with 22 bases between. The CDR3 loop is CASTLGLSGAGETQYF. CDR3 in DNA: TGCGCCAGCACCCTTGGACTTTCTGGGGCTGGAGAGACCCAGTACTTC.

This clonotype was recorded many times. The V and J genes are TRBV20-1 and TRBJ2-3; D is undetermined. Germline V lookup: CDR1 DFQATT, CDR2 SNEGSKA (reference sequence). The CDR3 consists of 15 residues. The germline V and J ends were trimmed by 4 bases and 0 bases, with 14 bases remaining between them. The CDR3 protein is CSAKAQPRSTDTQYF. In nucleotides, the CDR3 is TGCAGTGCTAAGGCCCAACCAAGAAGCACAGATACGCAGTATTTT.

This rearrangement joins TRBV20-1 to TRBJ2-7, with 9 bases that match TRBD2. The CDR3 totals 14 residues. Germline V gene sequence: CDR1 DFQATT, CDR2 SNEGSKA (reference sequence). After removal of 5 bases from V and 2 bases from J, the junction contained 7 bases not matched to a gene. This CDR3 reads CSALTGGRAYEQYF. In DNA, the CDR3 is TGCAGTGCTCTTACCGGCGGGAGGGCCTACGAGCAGTACTTC.

This clonotype was recorded a few times. The chain couples TRBV15 to TRBJ1-5; no definite D call. The V end lost 0 bases, the J end lost 7 bases, and 13 bases lay between the germline ends. Germline V gene sequence: CDR1 LNHNV, CDR2 YYDKDF (reference sequence). The CDR3 is made up of 15 amino acids. The CDR3 sequence: CATSRDGQLGQPQHF. For the CDR3, the DNA is TGTGCCACCAGCAGAGATGGGCAGCTTGGACAGCCCCAGCATTTT.

This clonotype was seen ten or more times. This chain joins TRBV10-1 and TRBJ2-7; 8 bases agree with TRBD2. This CDR3 has 15 amino acids. V lost 3 bases and J lost 3; bases outside the gene matches: 7. In germline, CDR1 is WNHNN, CDR2 SYGVQD (reference sequence). As DNA, the CDR3 is TGCGCCAGCAGTGATCGCGGACTAGCCGGCTACGAGCAGTACTTC. Translated, it gives CASSDRGLAGYEQYF.

The chain combines TRBV14 with TRBJ2-7, with D unresolved. The length of the CDR3 is 13 residues. Deletions cut 4 bases from V and 6 bases from J, with 13 bases between. CDR1 and CDR2 (germline): SGHDN, FVKESK. CDR3 DNA: TGTGCCAGCAGCCTGACGGTTATGGGCGAGCAGTACTTC. Its translation is CASSLTVMGEQYF.

This rearrangement joins TRBV3-1 to TRBJ2-6, with D hard to call. The V end lost 7 bases, the J end lost 5 bases, and 12 bases lay between the germline ends. Germline loops: CDR1 LGHDT, CDR2 YNNKEL (reference sequence). There are 14 residues in the CDR3. This chain's CDR3 is CASTSRGWANVLTF. In nucleotides, the CDR3 is TGTGCCAGCACCAGTCGCGGTTGGGCCAACGTCCTGACTTTC.

This chain uses TRBV24-1 with TRBJ2-2, with D perhaps matching TRBD1 (5 bases). V lost 5 bases and J lost 3, with 9 bases in between. CDR3 length equals 14 residues. The germline CDR1 and CDR2 sequences are KGHDR and SFDVKD. The CDR3 coding sequence is TGTGCCACCAGTGCAGACAGTTACACCGGGGAGCTGTTTTTT. As protein: CATSADSYTGELFF.